The clone carrying this T cell receptor beta chain appeared a few times. This CDR3 has 12 amino acids. Germline lookup yields CDR1 MNHEY and CDR2 SVGAGI. The V end lost 6 bases, the J end lost 6 bases, and 12 bases lay between the germline ends. This specimen belongs to a study of type 1 regulatory T cells. On the study more broadly: An in vitro protocol generated T-allo10, a Tr1-enriched, alloantigen-specific CD4 T cell product.

TCRdb fed the reads into MiXCR, producing one record per CDR3 protein. Among over 90,000 distinct CDR3 sequences listed, around a third were seen once. Sequenced sample: CD4+ T cells, either the whole sample or a sorted fraction (not recorded which). The chain couples TRBV6-5 to TRBJ2-7; the D gene is possibly TRBD1 (5 bases). The origin of this receptor is a human donor in good health. CDR3 DNA: TGTGCCAGCAGACGACCAACAGGCGAGCAGTACTTC. Its translation: CASRRPTGEQYF.